This is a list of T cell receptor beta chains from one sample in a study of yellow fever vaccine responses in identical twins. TCRdb reanalysed the RT-PCR reads using MiXCR and keeps one entry per CDR3 protein. This table holds 4,000 to 5,000 distinct CDR3 sequences, around 85% found once. The sample consisted of T cells from blood (PBMCs), unsorted or a sorted subset (not recorded which), taken before or after yellow fever vaccination (not recorded which). All receptors derive from a young woman who received the yellow fever vaccine. The CDR3 runs from the conserved cysteine through the conserved F or W. A D gene is named only where the DNA matches it firmly. A clone size is listed for some rows: how often the clone was seen (once, few, many), or a class if it is expanded.

D gene: .
J gene: TRBJ2-3
clone size: .
V gene: TRBV11-2
CDR3 protein: CASSLGLRTDTQYF
CDR3 DNA: TGTGCCAGCAGCTTGGGACTGCGCACAGATACGCAGTATTTT

D gene: .
J gene: TRBJ1-1
clone size: .
V gene: TRBV11-1
CDR3 protein: CASSRPADYVTEAFF
CDR3 DNA: TGTGCCAGCAGCCGGCCGGCGGATTATGTCACTGAAGCTTTCTTT

D gene: .
J gene: TRBJ2-1
clone size: .
V gene: TRBV7-3
CDR3 protein: CASSLNGYNEQFF
CDR3 DNA: TGTGCCAGCAGCTTAAACGGTTACAATGAGCAGTTCTTC

D gene: .
J gene: TRBJ2-5
clone size: .
V gene: TRBV6-9
CDR3 protein: CASSYFPAQETQYF
CDR3 DNA: TGTGCCAGCAGTTATTTCCCAGCCCAAGAGACCCAGTACTTC

D gene: .
J gene: TRBJ2-3
clone size: .
V gene: TRBV20-1
CDR3 protein: CSARGFTASGTDTQYF
CDR3 DNA: TGCAGTGCTAGAGGTTTCACAGCCAGTGGCACAGATACGCAGTATTTT

D gene: TRBD2
J gene: TRBJ2-2
clone size: .
V gene: TRBV10-3
CDR3 protein: CAIMGLAAGELFF
CDR3 DNA: TGTGCCATCATGGGACTAGCTGCCGGGGAGCTGTTTTTT

D gene: .
J gene: TRBJ2-5
clone size: .
V gene: TRBV10-3
CDR3 protein: CASGTAQETQYF
CDR3 DNA: TGTGCCTCCGGGACGGCCCAAGAGACCCAGTACTTC

D gene: .
J gene: TRBJ2-4
clone size: .
V gene: TRBV12-3/TRBV12-4
CDR3 protein: CASSFGGSKNIQYF
CDR3 DNA: TGTGCCAGCAGTTTCGGGGGATCAAAAAACATTCAGTACTTC

D gene: .
J gene: TRBJ1-4
clone size: once
V gene: TRBV5-1
CDR3 protein: CASSPTRQLTNEKLFF
CDR3 DNA: TGCGCCAGCAGCCCGACGCGACAGCTAACTAATGAAAAACTGTTTTTT

D gene: .
J gene: TRBJ2-3
clone size: .
V gene: TRBV11-1
CDR3 protein: CASSLEQTRTDTQYF
CDR3 DNA: TGTGCCAGCAGCTTAGAGCAGACCCGCACAGATACGCAGTATTTT

D gene: .
J gene: TRBJ2-1
clone size: .
V gene: TRBV12-1
CDR3 protein: CASRTSGGRPNEQFF
CDR3 DNA: TGTGCCAGCAGAACTAGCGGGGGCCGACCCAATGAGCAGTTCTTC

D gene: .
J gene: TRBJ2-7
clone size: .
V gene: TRBV30
CDR3 protein: CAWSTSYEQYF
CDR3 DNA: TGTGCCTGGAGTACTTCGTACGAGCAGTACTTC

D gene: .
J gene: TRBJ2-1
clone size: once
V gene: TRBV28
CDR3 protein: CASSLIGGDEQFF
CDR3 DNA: TGTGCCAGCAGTTTAATCGGCGGGGATGAGCAGTTCTTC

D gene: .
J gene: TRBJ1-4
clone size: .
V gene: TRBV13
CDR3 protein: CASSAVLAGEKLFF
CDR3 DNA: TGTGCCAGCAGCGCGGTTCTGGCCGGTGAAAAACTGTTTTTT

D gene: TRBD2
J gene: TRBJ2-2
clone size: .
V gene: TRBV30
CDR3 protein: CASGLAGVYTGELFF
CDR3 DNA: TGTGCCTCGGGACTAGCGGGGGTCTACACCGGGGAGCTGTTTTTT

D gene: TRBD2
J gene: TRBJ2-1
clone size: .
V gene: TRBV29-1
CDR3 protein: CSVVGGSSYNEQFF
CDR3 DNA: TGCAGCGTTGTAGGCGGGAGCTCCTACAATGAGCAGTTCTTC

D gene: .
J gene: TRBJ2-3
clone size: .
V gene: TRBV2
CDR3 protein: CASSVYGGVADTQYF
CDR3 DNA: TGTGCCAGCAGTGTATACGGGGGTGTTGCAGATACGCAGTATTTT

D gene: .
J gene: TRBJ2-3
clone size: few
V gene: TRBV18
CDR3 protein: CASSPSTDTQYF
CDR3 DNA: TGTGCCAGCTCACCAAGCACAGATACGCAGTATTTT

D gene: TRBD1
J gene: TRBJ1-2
clone size: .
V gene: TRBV2
CDR3 protein: CASIQQGANYGYTF
CDR3 DNA: TGTGCCAGCATCCAACAGGGGGCTAACTATGGCTACACCTTC

D gene: .
J gene: TRBJ2-1
clone size: .
V gene: TRBV12-3/TRBV12-4
CDR3 protein: CASSLSVWGADNEQFF
CDR3 DNA: TGTGCCAGCAGTTTAAGTGTGTGGGGGGCGGACAATGAGCAGTTCTTC

D gene: .
J gene: TRBJ1-6
clone size: .
V gene: TRBV3-1
CDR3 protein: CASSQLSGDSPLHF
CDR3 DNA: TGTGCCAGCAGCCAGTTGAGTGGGGATTCACCCCTCCACTTT

D gene: TRBD1
J gene: TRBJ1-1
clone size: .
V gene: TRBV18
CDR3 protein: CASSPTGQMNTEAFF
CDR3 DNA: TGTGCCAGCTCACCAACGGGACAGATGAACACTGAAGCTTTCTTT

D gene: TRBD1
J gene: TRBJ2-1
clone size: few
V gene: TRBV4-3
CDR3 protein: CASSQDEGQGWNEQFF
CDR3 DNA: TGCGCCAGCAGCCAAGATGAGGGACAGGGCTGGAATGAGCAGTTCTTC

D gene: .
J gene: TRBJ1-5
clone size: once
V gene: TRBV29-1
CDR3 protein: CSVKSTGTNQPQHF
CDR3 DNA: TGCAGCGTTAAATCGACAGGCACCAATCAGCCCCAGCATTTT

D gene: TRBD2
J gene: TRBJ2-3
clone size: .
V gene: TRBV4-2
CDR3 protein: CASSQVVAGGPDTQYF
CDR3 DNA: TGTGCCAGCAGCCAAGTTGTCGCGGGAGGCCCAGATACGCAGTATTTT

D gene: TRBD1
J gene: TRBJ2-7
clone size: .
V gene: TRBV2
CDR3 protein: CASSVPGTGGSSYEQYF
CDR3 DNA: TGTGCCAGCAGTGTCCCCGGGACAGGGGGTTCCTCCTACGAGCAGTACTTC

D gene: .
J gene: TRBJ2-2
clone size: .
V gene: TRBV6-4
CDR3 protein: CASSEWTPIGLFF
CDR3 DNA: TGTGCCAGCAGTGAATGGACACCCATAGGGCTGTTTTTT

D gene: .
J gene: TRBJ2-7
clone size: .
V gene: TRBV4-1
CDR3 protein: CASSQAWEDPYEQYF
CDR3 DNA: TGCGCCAGCAGCCAAGCGTGGGAGGATCCCTACGAGCAGTACTTC

D gene: .
J gene: TRBJ2-7
clone size: .
V gene: TRBV25-1
CDR3 protein: CASSVPSEGYEQYF
CDR3 DNA: TGTGCCAGCAGTGTACCCTCGGAGGGCTACGAGCAGTACTTC

D gene: .
J gene: TRBJ2-1
clone size: .
V gene: TRBV12-3/TRBV12-4
CDR3 protein: CASSLSRTERNNEQFF
CDR3 DNA: TGTGCCAGCAGTCTCTCTAGGACCGAACGAAACAATGAGCAGTTCTTC

D gene: .
J gene: TRBJ1-1
clone size: .
V gene: TRBV3-1
CDR3 protein: CASSQGNLNTEAFF
CDR3 DNA: TGTGCCAGCAGCCAAGGGAATCTGAACACTGAAGCTTTCTTT

D gene: .
J gene: TRBJ2-7
clone size: .
V gene: TRBV4-2
CDR3 protein: CASTEGEEQYF
CDR3 DNA: TGTGCCAGTACCGAAGGGGAGGAGCAGTACTTC

D gene: TRBD2
J gene: TRBJ2-7
clone size: .
V gene: TRBV4-2
CDR3 protein: CASSQEGLEYEQYF
CDR3 DNA: TGTGCCAGCAGCCAAGAGGGACTAGAATACGAGCAGTACTTC

D gene: .
J gene: TRBJ1-4
clone size: .
V gene: TRBV4-1
CDR3 protein: CASSPGPQGEKLFF
CDR3 DNA: TGCGCCAGCAGCCCCGGGCCCCAAGGGGAAAAACTGTTTTTT

D gene: .
J gene: TRBJ2-3
clone size: .
V gene: TRBV18
CDR3 protein: CASLKTKTDTQYF
CDR3 DNA: TGTGCCAGCTTAAAGACTAAAACAGATACGCAGTATTTT

D gene: TRBD2
J gene: TRBJ2-1
clone size: .
V gene: TRBV18
CDR3 protein: CASSLLSGGFYNEQFF
CDR3 DNA: TGTGCCAGCTCACTACTTAGCGGGGGGTTCTACAATGAGCAGTTCTTC